This T cell receptor (beta chain) came from a study of cytomegalovirus exposure and HLA in healthy donors. Study-wide background: From some 180 million T cells, an earlier analysis saw under 140 million unique TCR beta sequences. Inside one of the first data releases sat tens of millions of unique TCRs taken from HLA-typed donors.

Points on this clone: Its antigen is unknown.

Regarding the study as a whole: Upon later analysis, HLA-associated TCR beta chains proved more clonally expanded than other, equally common chains. Previous analysis showed most TCR beta V segments were productive about 90% or about 30% of the time.

With 60 Vbeta and 13 Jbeta primers, the PCR was carried out. Produced via immunoSEQ multiplex PCR; TCRdb's table is partial and in-frame only. The specimen's table records 120,000 to 150,000 clones. Sequenced: PBMCs. The clonotype comes from a woman aged 50 to 60 in good health and CMV-seronegative.

The CDR3 reads CASSAGVNTEAFF. The CDR3 bases are TGTGCCAGCAGCGCGGGGGTGAACACTGAAGCTTTCTTT. The chain employs TRBV9 and TRBJ1-1; D possibly corresponds to TRBD1 (5 bases). V lost 3 bases and J 0 bases, leaving 6 bases between the germline ends. This CDR3 has 13 amino acids. Germline CDR1 reads SGDLS; CDR2 reads YYNGEE.